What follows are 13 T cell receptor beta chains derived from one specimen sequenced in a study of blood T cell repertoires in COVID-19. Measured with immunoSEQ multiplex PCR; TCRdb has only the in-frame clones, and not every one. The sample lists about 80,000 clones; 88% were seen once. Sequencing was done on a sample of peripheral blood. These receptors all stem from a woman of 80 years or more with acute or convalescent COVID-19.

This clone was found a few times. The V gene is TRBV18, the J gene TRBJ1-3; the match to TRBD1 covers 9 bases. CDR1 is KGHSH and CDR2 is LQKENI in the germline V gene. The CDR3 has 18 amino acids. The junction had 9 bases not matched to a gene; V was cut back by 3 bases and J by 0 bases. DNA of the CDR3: TGTGCCAGCTCACCGTCTCGGGGGGGACAGGGCTCTGGAAACACCATATATTTT. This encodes CASSPSRGGQGSGNTIYF.

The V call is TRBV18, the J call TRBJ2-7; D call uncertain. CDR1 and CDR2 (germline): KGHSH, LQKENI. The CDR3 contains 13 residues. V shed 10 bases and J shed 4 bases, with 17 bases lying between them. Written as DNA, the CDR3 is TGTGCCATCGTTAAGGCGAAACTATACGAGCAGTACTTC. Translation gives CAIVKAKLYEQYF.

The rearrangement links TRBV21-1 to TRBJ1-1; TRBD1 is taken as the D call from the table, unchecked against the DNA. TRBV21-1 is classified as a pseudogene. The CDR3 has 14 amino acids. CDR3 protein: CASSIDRMNTEAFF. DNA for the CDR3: TGTGCCAGCAGCATCGACAGAATGAACACTGAAGCTTTCTTT.

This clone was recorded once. The CDR3, as DNA: TGTGCCAGCAGTTATTACACAGGGAACTATGGCTACACCTTC. Translating gives CASSYYTGNYGYTF. This chain links TRBV6-6 with TRBJ1-2; D is possibly TRBD1 (6 bases). Trimming stripped 3 bases from V and 2 bases from J, with 10 bases between. The CDR3 has 14 amino acids. Germline V CDR1 and CDR2: MNHNY, SVGAGI (reference sequence).

The CDR3 DNA is TGTGCCAGCAAGACCTTTTTAGGGGACAGGGGATACGAGCAGTACTTC. Translation: CASKTFLGDRGYEQYF. The chain couples TRBV2 to TRBJ2-7; 10 nucleotides agree with TRBD1. This CDR3 region has 16 residues. Germline assignment: CDR1 SNHLY and CDR2 FYNNEI. Unmatched junction bases numbered 13, after V lost 7 bases and J lost 4 bases.

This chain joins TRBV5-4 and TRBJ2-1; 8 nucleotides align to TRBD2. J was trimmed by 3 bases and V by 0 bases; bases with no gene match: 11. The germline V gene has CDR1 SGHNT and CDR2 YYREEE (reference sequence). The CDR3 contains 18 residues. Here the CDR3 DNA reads TGTGCCAGCAGCTTGGCGGGGGCTAGCGGGTCGTTCTACAATGAGCAGTTCTTC. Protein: CASSLAGASGSFYNEQFF.

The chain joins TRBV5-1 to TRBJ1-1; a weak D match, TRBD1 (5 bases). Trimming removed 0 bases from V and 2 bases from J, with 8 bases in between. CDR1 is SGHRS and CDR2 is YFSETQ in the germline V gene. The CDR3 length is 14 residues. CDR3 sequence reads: CASSLAQGNTEAFF. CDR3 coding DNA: TGCGCCAGCAGCTTGGCCCAGGGAAACACTGAAGCTTTCTTT.

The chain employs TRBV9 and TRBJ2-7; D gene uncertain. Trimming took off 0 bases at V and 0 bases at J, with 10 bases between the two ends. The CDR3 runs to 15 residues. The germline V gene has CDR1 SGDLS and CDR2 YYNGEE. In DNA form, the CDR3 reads TGTGCCAGCAGCGTAGGAGGTCAGAGCTCCTACGAGCAGTACTTC. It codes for CASSVGGQSSYEQYF. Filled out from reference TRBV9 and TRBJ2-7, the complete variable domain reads DSGVTQTPKHLITATGQRVTLRCSPRSGDLSVYWYQQSLDQGLQFLIQYYNGEERAKGNILERFSAQQFPDLHSELNLSSLELGDSALYFCASSVGGQSSYEQYFGPGTRLTVT.

The CDR3 DNA reads TGCAGCGGCAGACAGGGAGCGACCCAGTACTTC. Residues: CSGRQGATQYF. The V gene is TRBV29-1, the J gene TRBJ2-5, with 7 bases fitting TRBD1. CDR3 size: 11 residues. V shed 7 bases and J 7 bases; nucleotides not matched to a gene: 6. Germline-derived CDR1 and CDR2 are SQVTM and ANQGSEA.

CDR3 residues: CASSPDRVAEQFF. CDR3 bases: TGTGCCAGCAGCCCCGACAGGGTAGCTGAGCAGTTCTTC. The chain has TRBV5-4 and TRBJ2-1, with 7 nucleotides matching TRBD1. Germline lookup yields CDR1 SGHNT and CDR2 YYREEE (reference sequence). J gave up 9 bases and V 4 bases, and 7 bases lay outside the gene matches. CDR3 length: 13 residues.

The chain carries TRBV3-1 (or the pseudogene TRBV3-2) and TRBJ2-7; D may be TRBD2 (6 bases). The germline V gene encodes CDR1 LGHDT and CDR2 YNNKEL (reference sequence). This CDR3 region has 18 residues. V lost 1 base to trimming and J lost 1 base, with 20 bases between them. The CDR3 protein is CASSQGRAKTRGSYEQYF. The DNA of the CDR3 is TGTGCCAGCAGCCAAGGGCGGGCCAAGACTAGGGGATCCTACGAGCAGTACTTC.

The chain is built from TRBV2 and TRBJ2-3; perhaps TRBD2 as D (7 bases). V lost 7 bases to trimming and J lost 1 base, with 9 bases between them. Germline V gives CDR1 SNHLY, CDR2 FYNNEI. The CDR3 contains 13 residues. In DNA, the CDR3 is TGTGCCAGCAACGGGGGGCGCACAGATACGCAGTATTTT. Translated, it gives CASNGGRTDTQYF.

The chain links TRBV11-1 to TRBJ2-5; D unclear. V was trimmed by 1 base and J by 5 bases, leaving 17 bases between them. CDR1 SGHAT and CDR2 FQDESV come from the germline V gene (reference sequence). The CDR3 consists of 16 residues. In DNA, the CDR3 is TGTGCCAGCAGCTTAGGAACCCAAGCTCCGATCGAGACCCAGTACTTC. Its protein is CASSLGTQAPIETQYF.